Presented here are 25 T cell receptor beta chains from one specimen sequenced in a study of blood T cell repertoires in COVID-19 (dated by TCRdb to about 2020). To prepare the library, the immunoSEQ multiplex PCR assay was applied. The table was pulled from immuneACCESS by TCRdb, which kept in-frame rearrangements only. Such tables lose some clones; where checked, under half of the loss comes from unresolved V genes, and the rest has no known cause. The sample profile shows tens of thousands of clones; roughly four fifths of them were found once. The ten biggest clones cover approximately 7% of the sample. Sequencing input: peripheral blood. The receptor source for this set is a man aged 30 to 39 with COVID-19, enrolled during active disease.

The gene calls are TRBV19 and TRBJ2-1; 9 bases agree with TRBD2. The CDR3 is made up of 14 amino acids. The ends lost 7 bases at V and 6 bases at J; junction bases unmatched: 7. From germline, CDR1 is LNHDA and CDR2 SQIVND (reference sequence). CDR3 loop: CASKRTSALNEQFF. In DNA form, the CDR3 reads TGTGCCAGTAAACGGACTAGCGCCCTCAATGAGCAGTTCTTC.

The chain links TRBV6-5 to TRBJ2-6, with D possibly TRBD2 on 7 matching bases. The V gene's germline CDR1 is MNHEY and CDR2 SVGAGI. V lost 8 bases to trimming and J lost 4 bases, with 15 bases between them. The CDR3 spans 15 residues. The CDR3 loop is CASHSGGGGANVLTF. The CDR3 DNA is TGTGCCAGCCACAGTGGGGGGGGCGGGGCCAACGTCCTGACTTTC.

The chain carries TRBV28 and TRBJ1-2, with D uncertain. The CDR3 has 15 amino acids. CDR1 and CDR2 (germline): MDHEN, SYDVKM. Trimming shortened V by 1 base and J by 2 bases, and 11 bases separated the two germline ends. The CDR3 here is CASSLYAGENYGYTF. The CDR3 coding sequence is TGTGCCAGCAGTTTATATGCCGGAGAGAACTATGGCTACACCTTC.

This chain joins TRBV7-9 and TRBJ2-7, with 9 nucleotides matching TRBD2. The germline gives CDR1 SEHNR, CDR2 FQNEAQ (reference sequence). The CDR3 sequence is 15 residues long. Trimming removed 5 bases from V and 1 base from J; junction bases left unmatched: 6. Here the CDR3 reads CASSASTSGSYEQYF. In DNA, the CDR3 is TGTGCCAGCAGCGCGTCGACTAGCGGATCCTACGAGCAGTACTTC.

There are a few counts of this clone. V is TRBV29-1 and J is TRBJ2-3; 11 bases are a match to TRBD2. This CDR3 comprises 16 residues. V lost 4 bases and J lost 3; bases outside the gene matches: 9. Germline V gives CDR1 SQVTM, CDR2 ANQGSEA. CDR3 residues: CSVGGLAEGGTDTQYF. CDR3 bases: TGCAGCGTTGGGGGACTAGCGGAGGGAGGTACAGATACGCAGTATTTT.

This clone was picked up a small number of times. V and J are TRBV28 and TRBJ2-4, with D uncertain. Trimming took 5 bases from V and 5 from J, leaving 7 bases between them. CDR3 size: 12 residues. Germline CDR1 MDHEN, CDR2 SYDVKM. CDR3 in amino acids: CASSTVQNIQYF. Here the CDR3 DNA reads TGTGCCAGCAGTACGGTTCAAAACATTCAGTACTTC.

The gene calls are TRBV6-6 and TRBJ1-2; D might be TRBD1 (6 bases). Trimming shortened V by 7 bases and J by 8 bases, and 17 bases separated the two germline ends. The CDR3 covers 13 residues. Germline V gives CDR1 MNHNY, CDR2 SVGAGI (reference sequence). In DNA, the CDR3 is TGTGCCAGCACCTTGTCAGGGGCTGGGGGCTACACCTTC. Its protein product is CASTLSGAGGYTF.

The chain combines TRBV5-4 with TRBJ2-7; 8 bases fit TRBD1. From germline, CDR1 is SGHNT and CDR2 YYREEE (reference sequence). CDR3 length equals 15 residues. V lost 4 bases, J lost 0 bases, and 6 bases stayed unmatched. The CDR3 DNA sequence: TGTGCCAGCAGCGGGGGGACAGGTTCCTCCTACGAGCAGTACTTC. Translating it yields CASSGGTGSSYEQYF.

The count of this clone is one. The rearrangement joins TRBV6-5 to TRBJ1-1; 8 bases align to TRBD1. Trimming cost V 6 bases and J 10 bases; bases outside gene matches: 7. Looked up from germline, CDR1 is MNHEY and CDR2 is SVGAGI. The CDR3 has 12 residues. CDR3 DNA: TGTGCCAGCAGCTCCTCAGGGGGCCCAGCTTTCTTT. It encodes CASSSSGGPAFF.

This clone was observed a few times. The chain recombines TRBV28 with TRBJ2-7; 12 nucleotides line up with TRBD1. Trimming cost V 7 bases and J 5 bases; bases outside gene matches: 9. The germline gives CDR1 MDHEN, CDR2 SYDVKM. The CDR3 consists of 15 residues. The CDR3 is CASTAAGTGGDEQYF. The CDR3 DNA reads TGTGCCAGCACCGCTGCGGGGACAGGGGGCGACGAGCAGTACTTC.

This rearrangement joins TRBV28 to TRBJ2-2; 7 bases agree with TRBD2. V was clipped by 6 bases and J by 2 bases; unmatched bases: 6. The germline gives CDR1 MDHEN, CDR2 SYDVKM. The CDR3 totals 15 residues. The CDR3 DNA reads as TGTGCCAGCAGGCCTAGCGGAGCAAACACCGGGGAGCTGTTTTTT. It specifies CASRPSGANTGELFF.

The CDR3 is CASSDIGYGTGYNQPQHF. CDR3 DNA: TGTGCCAGCAGTGATATAGGTTATGGGACAGGGTACAATCAGCCCCAGCATTTT. This sequence joins TRBV2 and TRBJ1-5; 9 nucleotides agree with TRBD1. J was trimmed by 3 bases and V by 3 bases; bases with no gene match: 12. CDR1 is SNHLY, CDR2 FYNNEI, per germline. This CDR3 comprises 18 residues.

The chain couples TRBV4-1 to TRBJ2-7, with a possible D match to TRBD2 (5 bases). The germline gives CDR1 MGHRA, CDR2 YSYEKL. The CDR3 runs to 12 residues. Trimming took off 0 bases at V and 7 bases at J, with 7 bases between the two ends. The CDR3 spells CASSQDRREQYF. CDR3 nucleotides: TGCGCCAGCAGCCAAGATCGGAGGGAGCAGTACTTC.

This chain joins TRBV6-5 and TRBJ2-3; TRBD2 matches at 12 bases. CDR1 is MNHEY and CDR2 is SVGAGI in the germline V gene. CDR3 length: 14 amino acids. V lost 5 bases and J lost 8; bases outside the gene matches: 5. CDR3 protein: CASSQTSGSATQYF. CDR3 nucleotides: TGTGCCAGCAGTCAGACTAGCGGGAGTGCTACGCAGTATTTT.

The chain joins TRBV2 to TRBJ1-6; 8 nucleotides align to TRBD1. Germline CDR1 is SNHLY and CDR2 is FYNNEI. Germline trimming cut 3 bases from V and 9 bases from J; bases unmatched to any gene: 7. The CDR3 covers 15 residues. As DNA, the CDR3 is TGTGCCAGCAGTGATCAGGGGGCGTTCGGTTCACCCCTCCACTTT. Protein product: CASSDQGAFGSPLHF.

The V call is TRBV4-3, the J call TRBJ1-1; no reliable D call. The CDR3 has 14 amino acids. The V end was cut by 0 bases, the J end by 1 base, with 6 bases between. CDR1 and CDR2 (germline): LGHNA, YSLEER. CDR3 nucleotide sequence: TGCGCCAGCAGCCAAGATCGAGGGAACACTGAAGCTTTCTTT. As protein: CASSQDRGNTEAFF.

J is TRBJ1-2 and V is TRBV19; 8 nucleotides align to TRBD1. The germline CDR1 and CDR2 sequences are LNHDA and SQIVND (reference sequence). Trimming took 10 bases from V and 8 from J; bases not matched to a gene: 18. The CDR3 contains 15 residues. The CDR3 sequence is CATLPSSLTGGGYTF. In DNA form, the CDR3 reads TGTGCCACCCTACCCTCGTCTCTCACAGGGGGAGGCTACACCTTC.

V usage is TRBV6-5 and J usage is TRBJ2-2, with D unresolved. The germline V gene has CDR1 MNHEY and CDR2 SVGAGI. The CDR3 is 13 amino acids. V gave up 4 bases and J gave up 6 bases, with 9 bases separating them. The CDR3 protein is CASSSYASGELFF. In DNA, the CDR3 is TGTGCCAGCAGTTCCTACGCGTCCGGGGAGCTGTTTTTT.

The chain employs TRBV30 and TRBJ1-5; D perhaps matches TRBD1 (6 bases). CDR1 is GTSNPN and CDR2 is SVGIG in the germline V gene (reference sequence). V lost 0 bases and J 9 bases, leaving 18 bases between the germline ends. CDR3 length equals 15 residues. CDR3 nucleotides: TGTGCCTGGAGTGTAAGGGGACAACTTTCACGGCCCCAGCATTTT. Protein product: CAWSVRGQLSRPQHF.

The CDR3 loop is CASSQTGALIYGYTF. Here the CDR3 DNA reads TGTGCCAGCAGCCAGACAGGGGCGCTGATCTATGGCTACACCTTC. The chain carries TRBV14 and TRBJ1-2; TRBD1 matches 8 bases. From germline, CDR1 is SGHDN and CDR2 FVKESK. Trimming took 3 bases from V and 4 from J; bases not matched to a gene: 7. The CDR3 consists of 15 residues. The full variable domain, in which reference TRBV14 and TRBJ1-2 provide the parts outside the CDR3, is EAGVTQFPSHSVIEKGQTVTLRCDPISGHDNLYWYRRVMGKEIKFLLHFVKESKQDESGMPNNRFLAERTGGTYSTLKVQPAELEDSGVYFCASSQTGALIYGYTFGSGTRLTVV.

This chain links TRBV28 with TRBJ1-5; tentative D call: TRBD1 (6 bases). CDR1 is MDHEN, CDR2 SYDVKM, per germline. V lost 6 bases and J lost 4, with 19 bases in between. The CDR3 spans 16 residues. The CDR3 region has the DNA TGTGCCAGCAGACCGGGACACCTTATCTTGAATCAGCCCCAGCATTTT. This gives the protein CASRPGHLILNQPQHF.

In its sample, this clone was seen once. The chain couples TRBV6-5 to TRBJ2-3; 8 nucleotides align to TRBD2. V gave up 10 bases and J gave up 5 bases; unmatched junction bases: 11. The CDR3 spans 14 residues. Germline lookup yields CDR1 MNHEY and CDR2 SVGAGI. The CDR3 region is CATLPGLGRDTQYF. The CDR3 DNA reads as TGTGCCACCCTCCCGGGACTAGGCCGAGATACGCAGTATTTT.

This clone has a handful of counts. V gene TRBV5-8 combines with J gene TRBJ2-1; 8 positions agree with TRBD1. CDR1 and CDR2 from the germline V gene are SGHTS and YDEGEE. The CDR3 spans 15 residues. V lost 0 bases to trimming and J lost 3 bases; unmatched junction nucleotides: 2. CDR3 loop: CASSLGTGFYNEQFF. As DNA, the CDR3 is TGTGCCAGCAGCTTGGGGACAGGGTTCTACAATGAGCAGTTCTTC.

The chain carries TRBV28 and TRBJ2-5; 10 bases agree with TRBD1. The CDR3 runs to 12 residues. Per germline, CDR1 MDHEN and CDR2 SYDVKM. The CDR3 protein is CAGTGVQETQYF. CDR3 DNA sequence: TGTGCAGGGACAGGGGTTCAAGAGACCCAGTACTTC.

The gene calls are TRBV2 and TRBJ2-5, with 10 bases matching TRBD2. V trimming: 8 bases; J trimming: 1 base; junction bases outside the gene matches: 7. Germline CDR1 and CDR2: SNHLY and FYNNEI. CDR3 length equals 15 residues. The CDR3 here is CASGSGLAAQETQYF. Here the CDR3 DNA reads TGTGCCAGCGGAAGTGGACTAGCGGCCCAAGAGACCCAGTACTTC. The full variable domain, rest sourced from reference TRBV2 and TRBJ2-5, is EPEVTQTPSHQVTQMGQEVILRCVPISNHLYFYWYRQILGQKVEFLVSFYNNEISEKSEIFDDQFSVERPDGSNFTLKIRSTKLEDSAMYFCASGSGLAAQETQYFGPGTRLLVL.